The 4 T cell receptor beta chains below come from one sample, sequenced in a study of regulatory T cells in long-lasting Graves disease. Arm-PCR of CDR3 regions with iRepertoire HTBI primers generated TCR beta libraries. TCRdb re-derived calls from the multiplex PCR reads in MiXCR, one entry per CDR3 protein. The sample contains some 340,000 distinct CDR3 sequences, roughly 23% of which appear only once. As for time point: persistent/refractory GD, antithyroid drugs over 5 years with positive TRAb. Preparation of the TCR library used RNA extracted from PBMCs. The sequencing here drew on peripheral blood mononuclear cells (PBMCs), taken when the disease was refractory, from a patient treated with antithyroid drugs. The source of these receptors is a woman between 35 and 50 years old with Graves disease.

The gene calls are TRBV19 and TRBJ2-4; D possibly uses TRBD1 or TRBD2 (6 bases each). The end of the DNA aligns better with TRBJ2-5, so the J call may be wrong. The CDR3 is made up of 14 amino acids. Looked up from germline, CDR1 is LNHDA and CDR2 is SQIVND (reference sequence). The CDR3 sequence: CASSIVPRGATQYF. In DNA form, the CDR3 reads TGTGCCAGTAGTATCGTCCCGAGGGGGGCGACCCAGTACTTC.

The chain links TRBV5-1 to TRBJ1-2; a weak D match, TRBD1 (5 bases). The germline V gene encodes CDR1 SGHRS and CDR2 YFSETQ. V lost 2 bases and J lost 1, with 18 bases in between. This CDR3 has 17 amino acids. CDR3 bases: TGCGCCAGCAGCTTTTCCCCCACAGGTCTCCTTAACTATGGCTACACCTTC. Protein sequence: CASSFSPTGLLNYGYTF.

This rearrangement joins TRBV6-5 to TRBJ1-5, with D tentatively TRBD1 (5 bases). Germline V gives CDR1 MNHEY, CDR2 SVGAGI. CDR3 size: 13 residues. Trimming removed 8 bases from V and 3 bases from J, with 11 bases in between. Here the CDR3 reads CASGSTVNQPQHF. The CDR3 DNA sequence: TGTGCCAGCGGTTCGACAGTCAATCAGCCCCAGCATTTT.

The chain recombines TRBV9 with TRBJ2-5, with 10 bases matching TRBD2. Germline lookup yields CDR1 SGDLS and CDR2 YYNGEE. The CDR3 consists of 15 residues. J was trimmed by 2 bases and V by 2 bases; bases with no gene match: 3. The CDR3 loop reads CASSVGLASQETQYF. As DNA, the CDR3 is TGTGCCAGCAGCGTGGGACTAGCGAGTCAAGAGACCCAGTACTTC.